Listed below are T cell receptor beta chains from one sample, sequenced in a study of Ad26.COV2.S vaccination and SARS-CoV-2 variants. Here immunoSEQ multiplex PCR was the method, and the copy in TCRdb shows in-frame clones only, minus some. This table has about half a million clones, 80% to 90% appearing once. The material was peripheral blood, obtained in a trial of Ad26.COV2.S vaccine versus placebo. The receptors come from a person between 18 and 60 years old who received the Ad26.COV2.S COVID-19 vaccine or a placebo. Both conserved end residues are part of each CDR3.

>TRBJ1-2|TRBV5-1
CASSPDPAGGYTF
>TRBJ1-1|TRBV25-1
CASSPGPGRGAFF
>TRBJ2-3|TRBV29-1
CSVEGPNTDTQYF
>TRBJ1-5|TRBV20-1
CSASVRGNQPQHF
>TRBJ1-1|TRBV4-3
CASSQEGGADTEAFF
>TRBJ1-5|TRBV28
CASSSPGTGLSNQPQHF
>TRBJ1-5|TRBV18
CASSPRTGQGIGQPQHF
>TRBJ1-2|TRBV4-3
CASSQDLPGRAPRF
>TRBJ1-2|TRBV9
CASSVGTANNYGYTF
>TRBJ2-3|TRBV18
CASQGGTDTQYF
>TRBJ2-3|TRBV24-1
CATSDPRTEDTQYF
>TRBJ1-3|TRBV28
CASTSSGRNTIYF
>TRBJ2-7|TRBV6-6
CASSPTGTSGRAGSYEQYF
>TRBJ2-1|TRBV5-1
CASSPDRASDNEQFF
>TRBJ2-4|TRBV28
CASKGGWTGWLTIQYF
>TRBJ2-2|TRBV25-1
CASEGLTSGELFF
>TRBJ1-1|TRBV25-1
CASSESLGVGPTEAFF
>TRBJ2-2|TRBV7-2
CASSLRGRVDTGELFF
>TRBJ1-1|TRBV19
CATAHKATEAFF
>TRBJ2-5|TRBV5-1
CASSLAAQARETQYF
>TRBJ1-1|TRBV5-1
CASSLVRGGNTEAFF
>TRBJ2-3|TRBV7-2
CASSLVGYADTQYF
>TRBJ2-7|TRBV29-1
CITPGQRPYEQYF
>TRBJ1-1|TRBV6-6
CASSSRQNTEAFF
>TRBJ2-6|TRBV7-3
CASSLTGAPGANVLTF
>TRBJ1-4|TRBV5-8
CASSLGTANEKLFF
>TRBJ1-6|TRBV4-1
CASSQGRKGRPSYNSPLHF
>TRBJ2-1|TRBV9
CASSELSGAYNEQFF
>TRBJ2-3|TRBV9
CASSVVGTERTDTQYF
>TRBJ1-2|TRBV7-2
CASSLGSVRSYGYTF
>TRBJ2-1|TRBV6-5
CASSYSLNSYNEQFF
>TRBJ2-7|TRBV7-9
CASSLAPRPLYEQYF
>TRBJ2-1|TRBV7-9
CASSLSEEWHEQFF
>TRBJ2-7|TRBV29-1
CSGGTGYEQYF
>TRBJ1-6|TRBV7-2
CASSLGMGQGKAPLHF
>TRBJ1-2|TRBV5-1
CASSLALTGTTNYGYTF
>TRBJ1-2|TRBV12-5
CASGPGSRHYGYTF
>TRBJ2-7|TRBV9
CASSPNPGDTIEQYF